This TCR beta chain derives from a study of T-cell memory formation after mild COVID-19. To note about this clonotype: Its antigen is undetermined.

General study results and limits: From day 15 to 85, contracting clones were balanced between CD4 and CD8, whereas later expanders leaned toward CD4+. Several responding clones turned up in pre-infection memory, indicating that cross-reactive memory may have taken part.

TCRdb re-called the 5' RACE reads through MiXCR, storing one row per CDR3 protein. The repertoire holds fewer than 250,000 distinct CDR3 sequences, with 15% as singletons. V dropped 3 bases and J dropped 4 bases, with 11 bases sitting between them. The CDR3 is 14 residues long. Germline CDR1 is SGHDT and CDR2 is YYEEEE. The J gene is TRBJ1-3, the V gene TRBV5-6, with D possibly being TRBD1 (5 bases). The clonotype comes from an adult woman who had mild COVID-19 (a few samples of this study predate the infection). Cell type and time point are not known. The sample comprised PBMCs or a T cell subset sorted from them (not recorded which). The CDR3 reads CASSSGLSGNTIYF. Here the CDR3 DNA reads TGTGCCAGCAGCTCGGGGCTGAGCGGAAACACCATATATTTT.